A selection of T cell receptor beta chains follows, all from one sample in a study of blood T cell repertoires in COVID-19. TCRdb's table, derived via immunoSEQ multiplex PCR, lists solely in-frame clones and lacks some. The profile shows about 170,000 clones, about 80% of them singletons. The specimen sequenced was peripheral blood. All receptors derive from a woman aged 80 or over with acute or convalescent COVID-19. Both conserved end residues are part of each CDR3. Fields, in order: V gene, J gene, D gene, clone size, CDR3 protein, CDR3 DNA. A D gene is named only where the DNA matches it firmly. Clone size is given for some rows only: seen once, a few or many times, or a class if the clone is expanded.

TRBV6-5	TRBJ2-3	NA	NA	CASTPRGQFPDTQYF	TGTGCCAGCACCCCCCGAGGACAGTTTCCAGATACGCAGTATTTT
TRBV29-1	TRBJ1-1	TRBD1	NA	CSVTGARNTEAFF	TGCAGCGTCACAGGGGCCCGGAACACTGAAGCTTTCTTT
TRBV9	TRBJ1-6	NA	NA	CASSVDGGRAPLHF	TGTGCCAGCAGCGTAGACGGGGGGCGGGCACCCCTCCACTTT
TRBV30	TRBJ1-1	NA	NA	CAWSPQIEAFF	TGTGCCTGGAGTCCGCAGATTGAAGCTTTCTTT
TRBV19	TRBJ1-3	TRBD1	NA	CASSSEDRGGNTIYF	TGTGCCAGTAGTTCCGAGGACAGGGGAGGAAACACCATATATTTT
TRBV2	TRBJ1-3	NA	NA	CASSLDRSSGNTIYF	TGTGCCAGCAGCCTAGACAGGAGCTCTGGAAACACCATATATTTT
TRBV19	TRBJ1-4	NA	NA	CASSITTTGEKLFF	TGTGCCAGTAGTATAACAACTACTGGTGAAAAACTGTTTTTT
TRBV7-2	TRBJ2-5	TRBD2	NA	CASSRGLAGGSETQYF	TGTGCCAGCAGCCGGGGACTAGCGGGGGGTTCAGAGACCCAGTACTTC
TRBV10-3	TRBJ1-6	NA	few	CAISNRDTGSPLHF	TGTGCCATCAGTAACCGGGACACGGGATCACCCCTCCACTTT
TRBV4-1	TRBJ2-7	NA	once	CASSRSGVQGEQYF	TGCGCCAGCAGCCGGTCCGGTGTGCAGGGCGAGCAGTACTTC
TRBV9	TRBJ1-2	TRBD1	NA	CASSPTGTVGGGYTF	TGTGCCAGCAGCCCAACCGGGACAGTGGGGGGTGGCTACACCTTC
TRBV30	TRBJ2-4	TRBD2	NA	CAFIGPGGNIQYF	TGTGCCTTCATCGGGCCGGGGGGAAACATTCAGTACTTC
TRBV5-1	TRBJ1-4	TRBD1	few	CASSRTGVANEKLFF	TGCGCCAGCAGTAGGACAGGGGTAGCTAATGAAAAACTGTTTTTT
TRBV19	TRBJ2-7	TRBD1	few	CASSIGTGVYEQYF	TGTGCCAGTAGTATTGGGACAGGAGTATACGAGCAGTACTTC
TRBV5-4	TRBJ1-6	NA	NA	CASSGSGVIDSPLHF	TGTGCCAGCAGCGGATCAGGGGTAATTGACTCACCCCTCCACTTT
TRBV5-4	TRBJ2-1	TRBD1	NA	CASSLTGVNEQFF	TGTGCCAGCAGCTTGACAGGGGTCAATGAGCAGTTCTTC
TRBV9	TRBJ1-1	TRBD1	NA	CASSPRQGAVGTEAFF	TGTGCCAGCAGCCCGAGACAGGGGGCGGTTGGCACTGAAGCTTTCTTT
TRBV11-2	TRBJ2-7	TRBD1	few	CASSLLGQGYEQYF	TGTGCCAGCAGCTTACTAGGACAGGGCTACGAGCAGTACTTC
TRBV12-3/TRBV12-4	TRBJ1-1	NA	NA	CASNAGTTEAFF	TGTGCCAGCAACGCGGGTACCACTGAAGCTTTCTTT
TRBV24-1	TRBJ2-5	TRBD1	NA	CATSDPRTGQETQYF	TGTGCCACCAGTGATCCCAGGACAGGCCAAGAGACCCAGTACTTC
TRBV29-1	TRBJ2-2	NA	NA	CSVARVTGELFF	TGCAGCGTTGCCAGGGTAACCGGGGAGCTGTTTTTT
TRBV18	TRBJ2-1	TRBD2	NA	CASSPRGSSGPSYNEQFF	TGTGCCAGCTCACCACGTGGATCTAGCGGCCCCTCCTACAATGAGCAGTTCTTC
TRBV6-4	TRBJ1-5	NA	NA	CASRTYSHQPQHF	TGTGCCAGCAGAACCTATAGCCATCAGCCCCAGCATTTT
TRBV6-5	TRBJ2-7	TRBD1	once	CASSPTGEPYEQYF	TGTGCCAGCAGTCCGACAGGGGAGCCCTACGAGCAGTACTTC
TRBV7-9	TRBJ1-6	TRBD1	NA	CASSPGDRGYSSPLHF	TGTGCCAGCAGCCCAGGAGACAGGGGGTATAGTTCACCCCTCCACTTT
TRBV4-1	TRBJ2-3	TRBD2	NA	CASSQLAGGPGGTDTQYF	TGCGCCAGCAGCCAATTAGCGGGAGGGCCGGGTGGAACAGATACGCAGTATTTT
TRBV6-2/TRBV6-3	TRBJ2-4	NA	NA	CASSSARQGVNIQYF	TGTGCCAGCAGTTCCGCTCGCCAAGGGGTAAACATTCAGTACTTC
TRBV15	TRBJ2-4	NA	NA	CATSRDRGKNIQYF	TGTGCCACCAGCAGAGATCGAGGGAAAAACATTCAGTACTTC
TRBV6-2/TRBV6-3	TRBJ1-2	TRBD1	NA	CASSRIGTGRFPYGYTF	TGTGCCAGCAGTCGGATCGGGACAGGGCGGTTTCCTTATGGCTACACCTTC
TRBV5-1	TRBJ2-4	NA	NA	CASSLPWSAENIQYF	TGCGCCAGCAGCTTGCCCTGGTCAGCGGAAAACATTCAGTACTTC
TRBV19	TRBJ2-3	TRBD2	NA	CAVGLPSGRLTDTQYF	TGTGCCGTGGGACTACCTAGTGGGAGGCTCACAGATACGCAGTATTTT
TRBV19	TRBJ2-5	TRBD2	NA	CASSIAGARETQYF	TGTGCCAGTAGTATTGCGGGAGCGAGGGAGACCCAGTACTTC
TRBV5-1	TRBJ2-5	NA	NA	CASSLGVGGTLQETQYF	TGCGCCAGCAGCTTGGGAGTGGGAGGAACACTTCAAGAGACCCAGTACTTC
TRBV3-1/TRBV3-2	TRBJ1-2	TRBD1	NA	CASSNRDRGFTF	TGTGCCAGCAGCAACCGGGACAGGGGCTTCACCTTC
TRBV19	TRBJ1-1	NA	once	CASSIEEMNTEAFF	TGTGCCAGTAGTATAGAGGAGATGAACACTGAAGCTTTCTTT
TRBV5-1	TRBJ2-7	NA	NA	CASSTGTAVSYEQYF	TGCGCCAGCAGCACCGGGACTGCAGTCTCCTACGAGCAGTACTTC
TRBV27	TRBJ2-3	NA	NA	CASRTLGGLGTDTQYF	TGTGCCAGCAGGACCCTCGGGGGACTTGGCACAGATACGCAGTATTTT
TRBV2	TRBJ2-1	TRBD2	NA	CASSADGRVIYNEQFF	TGTGCCAGCAGTGCTGACGGGAGGGTAATCTACAATGAGCAGTTCTTC
TRBV6-2/TRBV6-3	TRBJ2-5	TRBD2	NA	CASTPGREWRETQYF	TGTGCCAGCACCCCAGGGCGGGAGTGGCGAGAGACCCAGTACTTC
TRBV7-2	TRBJ2-5	NA	NA	CASSSAGPGETQYF	TGTGCCAGCAGCTCGGCGGGACCCGGAGAGACCCAGTACTTC
TRBV5-1	TRBJ1-1	TRBD1	NA	CASSFEGATAQAFF	TGCGCCAGCAGCTTCGAGGGGGCAACCGCCCAAGCTTTCTTT
TRBV19	TRBJ1-4	NA	NA	CASSISGEKLFF	TGTGCCAGTAGTATCAGTGGTGAAAAACTGTTTTTT
TRBV27	TRBJ2-2	TRBD1	once	CASSPTGEVTGELFF	TGTGCCAGCAGTCCGACAGGGGAGGTCACCGGGGAGCTGTTTTTT
TRBV3-1/TRBV3-2	TRBJ2-5	TRBD2	once	CASSPWREGSETQYF	TGTGCCAGCAGCCCCTGGCGGGAGGGTTCAGAGACCCAGTACTTC
TRBV28	TRBJ1-1	TRBD1	NA	CASSPLSQTDRALEAFF	TGTGCCAGCAGTCCTCTATCCCAAACAGACAGGGCCCTTGAAGCTTTCTTT
TRBV5-8	TRBJ2-3	TRBD2	few	CASSRTSGGFGDTQYF	TGTGCCAGCAGCCGGACTAGCGGGGGGTTTGGAGATACGCAGTATTTT
TRBV7-9	TRBJ1-4	TRBD1	NA	CASSSRRQGLSEKLFF	TGTGCCAGCAGCTCCCGAAGACAGGGGCTATCTGAAAAACTGTTTTTT
TRBV19	TRBJ2-2	NA	NA	CASRRVTGELFF	TGTGCCAGTAGGCGGGTGACCGGGGAGCTGTTTTTT
TRBV7-2	TRBJ2-7	NA	NA	CASSPGALLSYEQYF	TGTGCCAGCAGCCCTGGAGCCTTGCTCTCCTACGAGCAGTACTTC
TRBV7-2	TRBJ1-2	NA	NA	CASSLERDANYGYTF	TGTGCCAGCAGCTTAGAACGGGATGCTAACTATGGCTACACCTTC
TRBV12-3/TRBV12-4	TRBJ1-1	TRBD1	once	CASTHRDRPEAFF	TGTGCCAGCACCCATAGGGACAGGCCTGAAGCTTTCTTT
TRBV29-1	TRBJ1-2	NA	NA	CSVEERVGGYTF	TGCAGCGTTGAAGAGAGGGTAGGTGGCTACACCTTC
TRBV5-1	TRBJ1-3	TRBD1	once	CASSLAGTGAGNTIYF	TGCGCCAGCAGCTTGGCTGGGACAGGAGCTGGAAACACCATATATTTT
TRBV25-1	TRBJ2-7	NA	NA	CASSEGGYEQYF	TGTGCCAGCAGTGAAGGGGGGTACGAGCAGTACTTC
TRBV7-2	TRBJ2-5	TRBD1	once	CASSSGQGGQETQYF	TGTGCCAGCAGCTCGGGACAGGGAGGCCAAGAGACCCAGTACTTC
TRBV28	TRBJ2-3	TRBD2	NA	CASSLGAGGTDTQYF	TGTGCCAGCAGTTTAGGGGCGGGAGGGACAGATACGCAGTATTTT
TRBV10-3	TRBJ1-1	NA	NA	CAISESSPTEAFF	TGTGCCATCAGTGAGTCGTCCCCAACTGAAGCTTTCTTT